This T cell receptor (beta chain) stems from a study of T cell changes during pregnancy in multiple sclerosis (dated by TCRdb to about 2019). General notes on the study: In women with multiple sclerosis, the researchers looked at how the T cell repertoire shifted as pregnancy progressed.

CDR1 and CDR2 were assigned from the germline V gene as MDHEN and SYDVKM. The CDR3 measures 15 amino acids from cysteine to phenylalanine. Here the CDR3 DNA is all that survives: 45 bases in frame from base 1. The junction shows trimming of 6 bases on V and 0 bases on J, and the gene matches do not reach 4 bases of it. Receptor amplification or capture employed the immunoSEQ multiplex PCR assay. TCRdb limited this immuneACCESS table to in-frame rearrangements with V and J called. A share of clones is missing; checked studies link under half to unresolved V genes, and the rest is unexplained. Present in this sample are 40,000 to 60,000 clones, roughly 92% of which were seen just once. The top ten clonotypes cover 0.6% to 0.75% of the sample. Details on this clone: The clone's antigen remains unknown. No per-base quality is available; no much larger clone lies one base away.

The sequence derives from a female donor with multiple sclerosis, enrolled in a pregnancy study. Sequenced material: CD4+ T cells from peripheral blood mononuclear cells, taken in the third trimester of pregnancy. This chain joins TRBV28 to TRBJ2-1; 8 bases in the junction line up with TRBD2. The encoded CDR3 is CASRVAGRSYNEQFF. The nucleotide sequence is TGTGCCAGCAGGGTAGCGGGACGCTCCTACAATGAGCAGTTCTTC.